These 31 T cell receptor beta chains came from one sample sequenced in a study of CD8 T cells in ankylosing spondylitis. Study-wide results and caveats: A motif in TCR beta, a set of under ten highly homologous variants, appeared characteristic of ankylosing spondylitis blood.

Their cognate antigens are unknown. Each CDR3 protein gets one entry after TCRdb re-called the 5' RACE reads with MiXCR. The profile shows some 800,000 distinct CDR3 sequences, 12% of them singletons. The material sequenced was blood, either unsorted or a sorted T cell fraction (not recorded which). The receptors were gathered from a male donor with ankylosing spondylitis.

There are a few counts of this clonotype. This chain connects TRBV4-3 to TRBJ2-5, with D possibly matching TRBD2 (5 bases). Germline V gene lookup returns CDR1 LGHNA and CDR2 YSLEER. Trimming removed 0 bases from V and 7 bases from J, with 12 bases in between. The CDR3 runs 14 residues. The CDR3 region has the DNA TGCGCCAGCAGCCAAGATCCGGGATTTACGACCCAGTACTTC. It yields the protein CASSQDPGFTTQYF.

This clonotype occurred many times. The chain carries TRBV5-1 and TRBJ1-1, with a possible D match to TRBD1 (6 bases). CDR1 SGHRS and CDR2 YFSETQ come from the germline V gene. The CDR3 extends over 15 amino acids. V dropped 1 base and J dropped 5 bases, with 15 bases sitting between them. CDR3 sequence reads: CASSLNGGLGTEAFF. In nucleotides, the CDR3 is TGCGCCAGCAGCTTGAACGGGGGCTTGGGGACTGAAGCTTTCTTT.

This clonotype was observed many times. In DNA form, the CDR3 reads TGCAGCGTCCCGAGCCGGGACAGGGGCGCCGGCTACACCTTC. Residues: CSVPSRDRGAGYTF. This sequence joins TRBV29-1 and TRBJ1-2; 10 positions match TRBD1. This CDR3 has 14 amino acids. Germline assignment: CDR1 SQVTM and CDR2 ANQGSEA. Unmatched junction bases numbered 12, after V lost 6 bases and J lost 8 bases. Combining the CDR3 with reference TRBV29-1 and TRBJ1-2 gives the whole variable domain SAVISQKPSRDICQRGTSLTIQCQVDSQVTMMFWYRQQPGQSLTLIATANQGSEATYESGFVIDKFPISRPNLTFSTLTVSNMSPEDSSIYLCSVPSRDRGAGYTFGSGTRLTVV.

This clonotype was counted at least ten times. The chain employs TRBV6-5 and TRBJ1-4; no clear D gene. This CDR3 has 13 residues. CDR1 and CDR2 (germline): MNHEY, SVGAGI. Trimming removed 2 bases from V and 0 bases from J, with 1 base in between. This CDR3 reads CASSYTTNEKLFF. The CDR3 bases are TGTGCCAGCAGTTACACAACTAATGAAAAACTGTTTTTT.

The genes are TRBV7-9 and TRBJ2-1; D gene ambiguous. The CDR3 loop spans 11 amino acids. The V and J ends lost 5 bases and 9 bases respectively, with 8 bases between them. The V gene's germline CDR1 is SEHNR and CDR2 FQNEAQ (reference sequence). CDR3 in DNA: TGTGCCAGCAGCGTGAGCTTTGAGCAGTTCTTC. Its translation: CASSVSFEQFF.

The CDR3 reads CASSRTPAVYEQYF. In DNA, the CDR3 is TGCGCCAGCAGCAGGACCCCGGCGGTCTACGAGCAGTACTTC. The chain is built from TRBV5-1 and TRBJ2-7; D is unresolved. V was shortened by 4 bases and J by 3 bases, with 14 bases between the two germline ends. The CDR3 runs to 14 residues. Germline V gene data show CDR1 as SGHRS and CDR2 as YFSETQ.

This clonotype was seen more than once but under ten times. The chain has TRBV20-1 and TRBJ2-7; 10 nucleotides agree with TRBD2. V lost 5 bases, J lost 2 bases, and 12 bases stayed unmatched. The germline gives CDR1 DFQATT, CDR2 SNEGSKA (reference sequence). The length of the CDR3 is 16 residues. The CDR3 region has the DNA TGCAGTGCTCCTACCACCCGGACTAGCGGAACCTACGAGCAGTACTTC. Its protein is CSAPTTRTSGTYEQYF.

This clonotype was detected ten times or more. The chain recombines TRBV20-1 with TRBJ1-5; D not certain. Germline V CDR1 and CDR2: DFQATT, SNEGSKA (reference sequence). CDR3 length equals 13 residues. The V end lost 5 bases, the J end lost 4 bases, and 12 bases lay between the germline ends. The CDR3 bases are TGCAGTGCTCCTCGGACGGCAAATCAGCCCCAGCATTTT. The encoded protein is CSAPRTANQPQHF.

The chain carries TRBV29-1 and TRBJ2-5; D might be TRBD1 (5 bases). Trimming cost V 7 bases and J 3 bases, with 15 bases left between them. The CDR3 is made up of 13 amino acids. CDR1 is SQVTM, CDR2 ANQGSEA, per germline. DNA of the CDR3: TGCAGCGGGGGCCCTCGACAGAAAGAGACCCAGTACTTC. This codes for CSGGPRQKETQYF.

This rearrangement joins TRBV24-1 to TRBJ2-5, with D possibly TRBD1 on 6 matching bases. V shed 4 bases and J shed 2 bases, with 13 bases lying between them. This CDR3 is 15 amino acids long. CDR1 is KGHDR and CDR2 is SFDVKD in the germline V gene. The CDR3: CATSDPNRDQETQYF. The DNA for the CDR3 is TGTGCCACCAGTGACCCCAACAGGGATCAAGAGACCCAGTACTTC.

In this sample, this clonotype turned up many times. The chain joins TRBV7-3 to TRBJ2-1; 7 positions match TRBD2. V lost 5 bases and J lost 0; bases outside the gene matches: 4. The CDR3 contains 15 residues. Per the germline V gene, CDR1 is SGHTA and CDR2 is FQGTGA. The CDR3 region is CASSPWGGSYNEQFF. In nucleotides, the CDR3 is TGTGCCAGCAGCCCTTGGGGGGGCTCCTACAATGAGCAGTTCTTC.

This clonotype came up a few times. The V call is TRBV5-6, the J call TRBJ2-5; no clear D. Germline V gene lookup returns CDR1 SGHDT and CDR2 YYEEEE. The CDR3 is made up of 14 amino acids. V lost 2 bases, J lost 5 bases, and 13 bases lay in between. The CDR3 bases are TGTGCCAGCAGCTTCGGGCAATTGGGTGAGACCCAGTACTTC. Amino acids: CASSFGQLGETQYF.

This clonotype was seen more than once but under ten times. The rearrangement links TRBV20-1 to TRBJ2-5, with D maybe TRBD1 (5 bases). CDR3 length equals 13 residues. Germline V CDR1 and CDR2: DFQATT, SNEGSKA (reference sequence). Trimming took off 3 bases at V and 4 bases at J, with 12 bases between the two ends. The CDR3 sequence: CSASRDLGETQYF. The CDR3 DNA follows: TGCAGTGCTAGCAGGGATCTGGGAGAGACCCAGTACTTC.

V usage is TRBV5-6 and J usage is TRBJ2-7; TRBD2 matches at 11 bases. Trimming at V came to 3 bases and at J to 5 bases, leaving 16 bases not matched to a gene. The CDR3 runs to 18 residues. The germline V gene encodes CDR1 SGHDT and CDR2 YYEEEE. DNA for the CDR3: TGTGCCAGCAGCTGGTGGAGACAGGTAGCGGGAGGGCGGGACGAGCAGTACTTC. It specifies CASSWWRQVAGGRDEQYF.

This clonotype has a handful of counts. V and J are TRBV20-1 and TRBJ2-5; 8 bases agree with TRBD1. The germline gives CDR1 DFQATT, CDR2 SNEGSKA (reference sequence). This CDR3 has 17 amino acids. After removal of 6 bases from V and 4 bases from J, the junction contained 19 bases not matched to a gene. CDR3 bases: TGCAGTGCAGCCCCCTGGGGCAGGGGGCAAGGCGGAGAGACCCAGTACTTC. This sequence encodes CSAAPWGRGQGGETQYF.

The sample holds many counts of this clonotype. The rearrangement joins TRBV4-3 to TRBJ2-5; maybe TRBD2 (6 bases). The V end was cut by 1 base, the J end by 5 bases, with 20 bases between. The CDR3 runs to 17 residues. Germline V gene data show CDR1 as LGHNA and CDR2 as YSLEER. DNA for the CDR3: TGCGCCAGCAGCCAAGGAGGCGGAGGACTAATCACGGAGACCCAGTACTTC. The encoded protein is CASSQGGGGLITETQYF.

This clonotype was counted only a few times. V usage is TRBV13 and J usage is TRBJ2-7; unclear D gene. Germline values: CDR1 PRHDT, CDR2 FYEKMQ (reference sequence). With 5 bases removed from V and 4 bases from J, the gap between germline ends came to 15 bases. The CDR3 is 14 residues long. CDR3 DNA: TGTGCCAGCAGCCTCGTTGGGGTGCGATACGAGCAGTACTTC. Residues: CASSLVGVRYEQYF.

The V call is TRBV5-1, the J call TRBJ2-4; unclear D gene. This CDR3 is built from 15 residues. Germline assignment: CDR1 SGHRS and CDR2 YFSETQ. V was clipped by 2 bases and J by 5 bases, with 14 bases between them. CDR3 sequence: CASSLGGSFENIQYF. Here the CDR3 DNA reads TGCGCCAGCAGCTTAGGTGGTAGCTTCGAAAACATTCAGTACTTC. Filled out from reference TRBV5-1 and TRBJ2-4, the complete variable domain reads KAGVTQTPRYLIKTRGQQVTLSCSPISGHRSVSWYQQTPGQGLQFLFEYFSETQRNKGNFPGRFSGRQFSNSRSEMNVSTLELGDSALYLCASSLGGSFENIQYFGAGTRLSVL.

V and J are TRBV5-1 and TRBJ1-1, with 9 positions matching TRBD1. Unmatched junction bases numbered 9, after V lost 4 bases and J lost 5 bases. The CDR3 covers 15 residues. Germline CDR1 reads SGHRS; CDR2 reads YFSETQ. The CDR3 DNA sequence: TGCGCCAGCAGCGTGGACAGGGGCCGGGGTACTGAAGCTTTCTTT. Amino acid sequence: CASSVDRGRGTEAFF.

This clonotype was observed a handful of times. The rearrangement joins TRBV20-1 to TRBJ2-2, with 10 nucleotides matching TRBD2. Trimming removed 0 bases from V and 4 bases from J; junction bases left unmatched: 11. The germline CDR1 and CDR2 sequences are DFQATT and SNEGSKA (reference sequence). The CDR3 length is 18 residues. The CDR3 protein is CSARDTLAGLWGTGELFF. The CDR3 nucleotides read TGCAGTGCTAGAGACACACTAGCGGGACTCTGGGGCACCGGGGAGCTGTTTTTT.

The gene calls are TRBV5-1 and TRBJ2-1; the match to TRBD1 covers 8 bases. The CDR3 has 13 amino acids. Germline CDR1 SGHRS, CDR2 YFSETQ. Trimming cost V 3 bases and J 7 bases; bases outside gene matches: 3. The DNA for the CDR3 is TGCGCCAGCAGCTATGGACAGGGAAATGAGCAGTTCTTC. The encoded protein is CASSYGQGNEQFF.

Only a few counts were recorded for this clonotype. The genes are TRBV6-5 and TRBJ1-5; TRBD1 might be the D (6 bases). This CDR3 has 14 residues. Germline V gives CDR1 MNHEY, CDR2 SVGAGI. V was shortened by 4 bases and J by 1 base, with 8 bases between the two germline ends. Written as DNA, the CDR3 is TGTGCCAGCAGTTTGGACAGCAGCAATCAGCCCCAGCATTTT. This gives the protein CASSLDSSNQPQHF.

The chain combines TRBV7-2 with TRBJ1-5, with TRBD1 identical over 7 bases. Germline loops: CDR1 SGHTA, CDR2 FQGNSA. V trimming: 4 bases; J trimming: 7 bases; junction bases outside the gene matches: 4. The CDR3 is made up of 13 amino acids. CDR3 protein: CASSSTGFQPQHF. The DNA for the CDR3 is TGTGCCAGCAGCTCGACAGGGTTCCAGCCCCAGCATTTT.

This clonotype appeared a few times. The chain is built from TRBV20-1 and TRBJ1-5; TRBD1 matches 10 bases. Germline CDR1 reads DFQATT; CDR2 reads SNEGSKA (reference sequence). Trimming removed 8 bases from V and 5 bases from J; junction bases left unmatched: 12. The CDR3 sequence is 15 residues long. The CDR3 DNA is TGCAGTCTAACCGGGACAGGGGTGAGGGATCAGCCCCAGCATTTT. This sequence encodes CSLTGTGVRDQPQHF.

In its sample, this clonotype was seen a few times. This chain connects TRBV20-1 to TRBJ2-1; D not certain. This CDR3 has 12 amino acids. Germline CDR1 reads DFQATT; CDR2 reads SNEGSKA (reference sequence). V was trimmed by 6 bases and J by 8 bases, leaving 14 bases between them. CDR3 in amino acids: CSADTDFDEQFF. The CDR3 DNA sequence: TGCAGTGCCGACACTGATTTCGATGAGCAGTTCTTC.

This clonotype was counted between two and nine times. The chain recombines TRBV6-6 with TRBJ1-5; D is unclear. The CDR3 spans 13 residues. Trimming cost V 6 bases and J 10 bases, with 16 bases left between them. Germline V gives CDR1 MNHNY, CDR2 SVGAGI (reference sequence). The chain's CDR3 is CASRQSFSTPQHF. CDR3 bases: TGTGCCAGCAGGCAATCATTTAGTACCCCCCAGCATTTT.

The chain couples TRBV6-1 to TRBJ2-1; 7 nucleotides match TRBD1. Germline V gene lookup returns CDR1 MNHNS and CDR2 SASEGT. The CDR3 spans 12 residues. V dropped 7 bases and J dropped 13; count of bases not matched to a gene: 10. The chain's CDR3 is CASTKTGTVQFF. CDR3 DNA: TGTGCCAGCACAAAGACAGGGACGGTTCAGTTCTTC.

This clonotype was counted a few times. The V gene is TRBV28, the J gene TRBJ2-6; D not certain. This CDR3 has 17 residues. Per germline, CDR1 MDHEN and CDR2 SYDVKM. V lost 3 bases and J 0 bases, leaving 12 bases between the germline ends. The CDR3 protein is CASSFMAISSGANVLTF. The CDR3 DNA reads TGTGCCAGCAGTTTCATGGCCATATCCTCTGGGGCCAACGTCCTGACTTTC.

This chain connects TRBV5-5 to TRBJ1-1; D is unclear. CDR3 size: 11 residues. V lost 7 bases, J lost 1 base, and 5 bases lay in between. The V gene's germline CDR1 is SGHKS and CDR2 YYEKEE (reference sequence). The CDR3 DNA follows: TGTGCCAGCCAGAAGAACACTGAAGCTTTCTTT. Its protein is CASQKNTEAFF.

The rearrangement links TRBV5-1 to TRBJ1-5, with 11 bases identical to TRBD1. From germline, CDR1 is SGHRS and CDR2 YFSETQ. With 4 bases clipped from V and 5 bases from J, the junction kept 8 bases outside the gene matches. The CDR3 runs to 16 residues. CDR3: CASSLTGTGGDQPQHF. CDR3 coding DNA: TGCGCCAGCAGCCTCACAGGGACAGGGGGGGATCAGCCCCAGCATTTT.

CDR3 loop: CASSYSGDYGYTF. The CDR3 DNA reads TGTGCCAGCAGTTACTCAGGAGACTATGGCTACACCTTC. The chain links TRBV6-2 or TRBV6-3 to TRBJ1-2; D call uncertain. V lost 0 bases and J 3 bases, leaving 5 bases between the germline ends. The CDR3 runs 13 residues. Germline loops: CDR1 MNHEY, CDR2 SVGEGT.